This entry is about one TCR beta chain. The junction differs from germline at one of its ends, possibly a read error. Germline CDR1 LGHNA, CDR2 YNFKEQ. There are 15 residues in the CDR3. The data stem from a study of tumor-infiltrating lymphocytes in primary liver carcinoma. Study overall: Patients were both men and women, whose ages ran from 30 to 69 years.

Total RNA (roughly 550 ng) served as template for TCR beta cDNA synthesis primed by a constant-region primer. Three rounds of nested multiplex PCR with slightly modified ARM-PCR produced TCR beta libraries. A C-beta reverse primer was combined with TRBV1-TRBV30 forward primers in the first two PCR rounds, and each round had 10 cycles. TCRdb fed the multiplex PCR reads into MiXCR, producing one record per CDR3 protein. The data hold about 120,000 distinct CDR3 sequences, with roughly 75% observed a single time. The study co-extracted DNA and RNA from around 20-30 mg of unsorted bulk tissue. This TCR was sampled from a woman aged 55-69 years with primary liver carcinoma and hepatitis B virus infection. The specimen sequenced was tumor-adjacent normal liver tissue. The chain has TRBV4-2 and TRBJ2-7; TRBD2 aligns across 10 bases. Here the CDR3 reads CASRQRGTSEYEQYF. The CDR3 bases are TGTGCCAGCCGCCAACGCGGGACTAGCGAGTACGAGCAGTACTTC.